This T cell receptor (beta chain) was recovered during a study of blood T cell dynamics during melanoma immunotherapy (dated by TCRdb to about 2020). In terms of the full investigation: Patients with metastatic melanoma were treated with first-line pembrolizumab or nivolumab plus ipilimumab as standard of care in the United Kingdom. Peripheral T cell receptor repertoires of metastatic melanoma patients were profiled before and after one cycle of checkpoint inhibitor therapy to find early correlates of response. A training cohort was formed from consecutive patients, and a further independent group of patients from the same centre was pooled into an external validation set.

The study at large found these results: Among sorted CD8+ subsets, the highest similarity to cfDNA CDR3 sequences and the highest clonality were observed in TIE cells, which was suggestive of active turnover with convergence on dominant clones. The relatively small sample size was acknowledged as something that could potentially limit how far the results can be generalized. Whether the T cell clones driving repertoire changes were melanoma-specific or reflected general immune activation could not be determined in the study.

All DNA extracted from each sorted CD8+ T cell subset was loaded into the assay. The immunoSEQ TCRb Assay kit was used according to manufacturer instructions to amplify TCR beta CDR3 sequences from genomic DNA. The KAPA Library Quantification Kit for Illumina platforms was used to quantify pooled libraries by qPCR. Sequencing of the pooled libraries was done on an Illumina NextSeq 500, with clustering at roughly 0.6-1.1 pM. Per the source publication's procedure: Analysis of the TCR data relied on immunoSEQ ANALYZER and the R LymphoSeq package. A rearrangement efficiency score was calculated as productive divided by the sum of productive and non-productive CDR3 sequences. Clonality was assessed using the Gini coefficient and diversity using the Renyi index at alpha=1, with pairwise comparisons between timepoints within each patient. In LymphoSeq, clonal relatedness was computed with an edit distance of 3 and repertoire similarity was computed with the Bhattacharyya coefficient. To classify response, a linear discriminant analysis based on week-3 changes in clonality and diversity was built using the R MASS and caret packages. What TCRdb holds here is the immuneACCESS table cut down to in-frame rearrangements. Part of the clones is not present; checked against another copy, under half of the missing clones reflect an unresolved V gene, and the others are unexplained. V and J calls and clone size are copied from that table; D and trimming were computed from the DNA. The sample table contains some 690 clones; only one count was recorded for about 70% of them. Around a third of the sample is in the top ten clones.

This specimen's time point label, interpreted: week 3, after first cycle of checkpoint inhibitor. Blood was sampled before treatment (T0) and at week 3 (W3), after the first cycle of checkpoint blockade. Except for a couple of patients with rapid clinical progression, response was assessed 12 weeks after the first infusion by RECIST 1.1; disease control meant complete response, partial response or stable disease. Patients with prior systemic cancer treatment, concomitant immunosuppressant therapy or synchronous other active malignancies were excluded. Sorted CD8+ memory and naive T cell subsets were sequenced at T0 and W3 from six patients, of whom three were progressing and three had disease control. Lymphoprep and SepMate tubes were used to isolate PBMC from blood, and red cell lysis was then performed. QIAamp DNA Blood Mini kits were used to extract DNA from PBMC and from sorted T cell subsets. CD8+ T cell subsets were sorted live on a FACSAria III cytometer and then frozen prior to DNA extraction. For flow cytometry, fresh PBMC were kept at 4 degrees C in PBS with about 2% fetal bovine serum and analyzed within 25 hours.

The table lists this clone with a few counts. What this receptor recognizes is not known. It has no much larger one-base neighbor in the sample; base qualities were not kept. From its cysteine to its phenylalanine, the CDR3 spans 12 amino acids. Kept here is only the CDR3 DNA, which spans 36 bases and is read in frame from base 1. Relative to germline, V is missing 6 bases and J is missing 12 bases, with 7 bases of the junction outside any gene match. CDR1 and CDR2 (MNHEY, SVGAGI) derive from the germline V gene. The material was central memory CD8+ T cells from blood, obtained from a patient treated with checkpoint blockade. The rearrangement combines TRBV6-5 with TRBJ2-1, with 8 bases matching TRBD2. The source is a human donor with melanoma. The encoded CDR3 is CASRSGLGVQFF. The nucleotide sequence reads as follows: TGTGCCAGCAGATCGGGACTAGGTGTGCAGTTCTTC.